Here is one TCR beta chain with its context. The CDR3 is made up of 18 amino acids. Germline CDR1 is MDHEN and CDR2 is SYDVKM. Trimming cost V 6 bases and J 0 bases, with 21 bases left between them. Some clones are missing from TCRdb's copy, which holds only in-frame ones; the method was immunoSEQ multiplex PCR. The data show tens of thousands of clones, with roughly 85% seen just once and approximately 4.9% held by the top ten. The data belong to a study of blood T cell repertoires in COVID-19. About the study: Sites across the United States, Italy and Spain contributed samples from acute and convalescent COVID-19.

Sequencing input: peripheral blood. The chain links TRBV28 to TRBJ1-3, with unresolved D. This TCR derives from an elderly woman with active or convalescent COVID-19. Here the CDR3 reads CASRLLTPASTSGNTIYF. The CDR3 nucleotides are TGTGCCAGCAGGCTACTAACTCCGGCATCCACCTCTGGAAACACCATATATTTT.